The 14 T cell receptor beta chains reported below all come from one sample, sequenced in a study of patients and donors after allogeneic stem cell transplantation. Each CDR3 protein gets one entry after TCRdb re-called the RT-PCR reads with MiXCR. This sample yields approximately 160,000 distinct CDR3 sequences, of which about 30% are seen a single time; approximately 3% belongs to the top ten. The source material was blood, either unsorted or a sorted T cell fraction (not recorded which). The receptors come from a human donor who was either an allogeneic HSCT recipient or a stem cell or donor lymphocyte infusion donor (not recorded which). It is not recorded whose cells these are; they may come from a transplant donor.

In its sample, this clonotype was seen a few times. This chain connects TRBV29-1 to TRBJ1-3; D may be TRBD1 (6 bases). The CDR3 consists of 13 residues. V lost 7 bases and J 4 bases, leaving 14 bases between the germline ends. CDR1 and CDR2 from the germline V gene are SQVTM and ANQGSEA. This CDR3 is CSATGLGGNTIYF. In DNA form, the CDR3 reads TGCAGCGCCACAGGGCTAGGAGGAAACACCATATATTTT.

This chain connects TRBV11-2 to TRBJ1-2; D is unclear. Germline CDR1 and CDR2: SGHAT and FQNNGV. This CDR3 is built from 14 residues. V lost 2 bases and J lost 5, with 12 bases in between. In DNA form, the CDR3 reads TGTGCCAGCAGCTTAATCGCGGCGGCATATGGCTACACCTTC. Its protein is CASSLIAAAYGYTF.

The gene calls are TRBV6-4 and TRBJ2-5; D perhaps matches TRBD1 (6 bases). V was clipped by 5 bases and J by 7 bases, with 14 bases between them. Germline lookup yields CDR1 MRHNA and CDR2 SNTAGT. There are 13 residues in the CDR3. CDR3 sequence: CASSPTQGGTQYF. CDR3 sequence (DNA): TGTGCCAGCAGTCCGACCCAAGGGGGGACCCAGTACTTC.

The V gene is TRBV24-1, the J gene TRBJ2-2, with a weak D call TRBD2 (5 bases). Trimming shortened V by 9 bases and J by 3 bases, and 13 bases separated the two germline ends. CDR3 length equals 14 residues. Germline CDR1 KGHDR, CDR2 SFDVKD. CDR3 sequence: CATSGMRDTGELFF. The CDR3, as DNA: TGTGCCACCTCTGGGATGAGGGACACCGGGGAGCTGTTTTTT.

The chain recombines TRBV20-1 with TRBJ1-3, with TRBD1 identical over 7 bases. Germline V gene sequence: CDR1 DFQATT, CDR2 SNEGSKA (reference sequence). The CDR3 loop spans 13 amino acids. The V segment lost 5 bases and the J segment 0 bases; nucleotides outside the gene matches: 1. CDR3: CSAWDSSGNTIYF. CDR3 DNA sequence: TGCAGTGCTTGGGACAGCTCTGGAAACACCATATATTTT.

This clonotype was picked up a small number of times. This rearrangement joins TRBV27 to TRBJ1-6, with TRBD1 matching over 9 bases. There are 14 residues in the CDR3. The J segment lost 17 bases and the V segment lost 5 bases, leaving 13 bases of the junction unmatched. Germline V gene lookup returns CDR1 MNHEY and CDR2 SMNVEV (reference sequence). The chain's CDR3 is CASSPGQGPPKFHF. In DNA, the CDR3 is TGTGCCAGCAGTCCCGGACAGGGGCCCCCGAAGTTCCACTTT.

This clonotype has ten or more counts. V is TRBV20-1 and J is TRBJ2-1, with 9 bases matching TRBD2. CDR3 length equals 13 residues. The J segment lost 4 bases and the V segment lost 5 bases, leaving 3 bases of the junction unmatched. Germline V gene data show CDR1 as DFQATT and CDR2 as SNEGSKA (reference sequence). The CDR3 DNA sequence: TGCAGTGCTCGGACTAGCGAGTACAATGAGCAGTTCTTC. Amino acid sequence: CSARTSEYNEQFF.

The chain employs TRBV5-1 and TRBJ1-1, with no clear D. Trimming left V 4 bases short and J 7 bases short, with 11 bases between. Germline-derived CDR1 and CDR2 are SGHRS and YFSETQ. The CDR3 spans 12 residues. The CDR3 nucleotides are TGCGCCAGCAGCCAGACCTTGAATGAAGCTTTCTTT. This translates into CASSQTLNEAFF.

The chain carries TRBV6-1 and TRBJ1-6; D remains ambiguous. The ends were cut back, 3 bases at V and 10 bases at J, with 13 bases in the middle. The CDR3 extends over 14 amino acids. CDR1 and CDR2 (germline): MNHNS, SASEGT. This chain's CDR3 is CASSDWVPSSPLHF. The CDR3, as DNA: TGTGCCAGCAGTGATTGGGTACCATCCTCACCCCTCCACTTT.

In this sample, this clonotype turned up a few times. This chain connects TRBV11-3 to TRBJ2-3; D call uncertain. Germline-derived CDR1 and CDR2 are SGHNT and YENEEA. CDR3 length: 13 amino acids. Trimming cost V 0 bases and J 6 bases, with 7 bases left between them. In nucleotides, the CDR3 is TGTGCCAGCAGCTTAGACCGCTCCGATACGCAGTATTTT. It translates to CASSLDRSDTQYF. Drawing the rest from reference TRBV11-3 and TRBJ2-3, the complete variable domain is EAGVVQSPRYKIIEKKQPVAFWCNPISGHNTLYWYLQNLGQGPELLIRYENEEAVDDSQLPKDRFSAERLKGVDSTLKIQPAELGDSAVYLCASSLDRSDTQYFGPGTRLTVL.

This clonotype has ten or more counts. V and J are TRBV5-1 and TRBJ1-1; the D is unclear. The CDR3 sequence is 11 residues long. V shed 4 bases and J shed 6 bases, with 7 bases lying between them. The V gene's germline CDR1 is SGHRS and CDR2 YFSETQ. The CDR3 region has the DNA TGCGCCAGCAGCGAAGACGCTGAAGCTTTCTTT. This translates into CASSEDAEAFF.

This clonotype was detected only a few times. In nucleotides, the CDR3 is TGTGCCAGCAGTTTCGAGACGAGTCCCATCCCCTACGAGCAGTACTTC. Encoded protein: CASSFETSPIPYEQYF. The rearrangement joins TRBV6-5 to TRBJ2-7; D gene unclear. Germline CDR1 and CDR2: MNHEY and SVGAGI. CDR3 length: 16 amino acids. V shed 4 bases and J shed 2 bases, with 18 bases lying between them.

The gene calls are TRBV25-1 and TRBJ2-6, with a possible D match to TRBD2 (6 bases). The V end lost 8 bases, the J end lost 4 bases, and 15 bases lay between the germline ends. Germline V gives CDR1 MGHDK, CDR2 SYGVNS. This CDR3 region has 15 residues. The CDR3 coding sequence is TGTGCCAGCTCCCGGAGGGTTCCAGGGGCCAACGTCCTGACTTTC. The encoded protein is CASSRRVPGANVLTF.

This clonotype was counted a few times. The CDR3 region has the DNA TGTGCCATCAGTGGGGAAAGGGTGAATCAGCCCCAGCATTTT. As protein: CAISGERVNQPQHF. The chain links TRBV10-3 to TRBJ1-5, with D uncertain. From germline, CDR1 is ENHRY and CDR2 SYGVKD. The CDR3 loop spans 14 amino acids. The ends were cut back, 4 bases at V and 4 bases at J, with 11 bases in the middle.